Described below is a single TCR beta chain sequence and its context. The sample is drawn from a study of blood T cell repertoires in COVID-19. Looking at the study overall: COVID-19 samples, acute and convalescent, were from the United States, Italy and Spain. From T cells, B-cell-depleted T cells, or PBMCs came the material, which was cDNA or gDNA.

Recruited during active infection, patients (from Seattle) were subsequently followed longitudinally. In the study's own analysis: Amplification with reference gene primers provided the estimates of nucleated cell counts. The table came from immunoSEQ multiplex PCR; TCRdb's copy has only in-frame clones and leaves some out. D and trimming were read from the DNA, whereas the V and J calls and clone size are those reported in that table. The data show about 150,000 clones, 80% to 90% seen once. The specimen sequenced was peripheral blood. The TCR comes from a man aged 18 to 29 with COVID-19, enrolled during active disease.

Here the CDR3 reads CAIGRDGTGELFF. DNA for the CDR3: TGTGCCATAGGCAGGGATGGCACCGGGGAGCTGTTTTTT. The chain links TRBV28 to TRBJ2-2; D may be TRBD1 (5 bases). Trimming took 10 bases from V and 4 from J, leaving 13 bases between them. Germline V gene data show CDR1 as MDHEN and CDR2 as SYDVKM. CDR3 length: 13 residues.